The clone carrying this T cell receptor beta chain came up many times. This sample stems from a study of T cell repertoires in cytomegalovirus infection. TCRdb passed the reads through MiXCR, listing each CDR3 protein once. The table lists just over 300,000 distinct CDR3 sequences, 15% to 20% of them singletons. CDR1 and CDR2 (germline): SGHTA, FQGNSA. Trimming left V 7 bases short and J 1 base short, with 13 bases between. This CDR3 comprises 14 residues. The sequencing input was PBMCs. J is TRBJ1-1 and V is TRBV7-2; the D gene is possibly TRBD1 (5 bases). The TCR originated in a human donor in good health (CMV status not recorded). Some clones in this sample may be carry-over from other donors' samples. The DNA of the CDR3 is TGTGCCAGCAACCCTAACGGGGGGAACACTGAAGCTTTCTTT. This translates into CASNPNGGNTEAFF.